One and the same sample provided the 32 T cell receptor beta chains below, sequenced in a study of T-cell memory formation after mild COVID-19. TCRdb independently ran MiXCR on the 5' RACE reads; one entry per CDR3 protein. The sample holds around 530,000 distinct CDR3 sequences, roughly 20% seen once. Sequencing was performed on PBMCs or a T cell subset sorted from them (not recorded which). The receptor source for this set is an adult woman who had mild COVID-19 (a few samples of this study predate the infection). Cell type and time point are not known.

At least ten counts were recorded for this clonotype. The chain employs TRBV7-7 and TRBJ2-2; D may be TRBD1 (6 bases). V lost 5 bases and J lost 4, with 17 bases in between. The germline V gene has CDR1 SSHAT and CDR2 FNYEAQ (reference sequence). This CDR3 is built from 16 residues. CDR3 amino acids: CASSRLTMDSTGELFF. CDR3 sequence (DNA): TGTGCCAGCAGCCGTTTGACGATGGACAGCACCGGGGAGCTGTTTTTT.

This clonotype was observed a handful of times. The chain combines TRBV28 with TRBJ1-1, with D perhaps TRBD1 (6 bases). Germline V gene data show CDR1 as MDHEN and CDR2 as SYDVKM. V was cut by 6 bases and J by 4 bases, with 12 bases left in between. The CDR3 covers 13 residues. CDR3 amino acids: CASSRDRITEAFF. The CDR3 coding sequence is TGTGCCAGCAGCCGCGACAGGATCACTGAAGCTTTCTTT.

This clonotype was seen more than once but under ten times. V is TRBV6-4 and J is TRBJ2-3; 10 nucleotides align to TRBD2. The CDR3 consists of 16 residues. J lost 1 base, V lost 3 bases, and 4 bases had no gene match. The germline V gene encodes CDR1 MRHNA and CDR2 SNTAGT. CDR3 sequence reads: CASSEASGGGTDTQYF. DNA of the CDR3: TGTGCCAGCAGTGAAGCTAGCGGGGGAGGCACAGATACGCAGTATTTT.

This clonotype was seen at least ten times. The rearrangement links TRBV28 to TRBJ2-5; tentative D call: TRBD1 (6 bases). V was clipped by 6 bases and J by 1 base, with 12 bases between them. Germline V gene sequence: CDR1 MDHEN, CDR2 SYDVKM. This CDR3 contains 14 residues. CDR3 in DNA: TGTGCCAGCAGCCTGGACAGCCTCCAAGAGACCCAGTACTTC. It specifies CASSLDSLQETQYF. The whole variable domain, filled in from reference TRBV28 and TRBJ2-5, reads DVKVTQSSRYLVKRTGEKVFLECVQDMDHENMFWYRQDPGLGLRLIYFSYDVKMKEKGDIPEGYSVSREKKERFSLILESASTNQTSMYLCASSLDSLQETQYFGPGTRLLVL.

This CDR3 is CASSVEGRRNTEAFF. The DNA of the CDR3 is TGTGCCAGCAGCGTAGAGGGTAGGAGGAACACTGAAGCTTTCTTT. The genes are TRBV9 and TRBJ1-1, with unresolved D. This CDR3 comprises 15 residues. Germline V gene lookup returns CDR1 SGDLS and CDR2 YYNGEE. The ends were cut back, 0 bases at V and 1 base at J, with 10 bases in the middle.

The chain recombines TRBV2 with TRBJ1-6; no firm D call. CDR1 and CDR2 from the germline V gene are SNHLY and FYNNEI. The V and J ends lost 7 bases and 9 bases respectively, with 10 bases between them. There are 12 residues in the CDR3. CDR3 region: CASKGLSSPLHF. CDR3 DNA: TGTGCCAGCAAGGGTTTGAGTTCACCCCTCCACTTT.

This sequence joins TRBV3-1 and TRBJ2-3; TRBD2 matches at 8 bases. CDR3 length equals 16 residues. Per the germline V gene, CDR1 is LGHDT and CDR2 is YNNKEL (reference sequence). J gave up 6 bases and V 2 bases, and 10 bases lay outside the gene matches. The CDR3 sequence: CASSQSGGRSGDTQYF. DNA of the CDR3: TGTGCCAGCAGCCAATCCGGCGGGAGGTCCGGGGATACGCAGTATTTT.

This chain uses TRBV13 with TRBJ1-6, with TRBD1 matching 7 bases. Germline V lookup: CDR1 PRHDT, CDR2 FYEKMQ (reference sequence). Unmatched junction bases numbered 1, after V lost 1 base and J lost 7 bases. The CDR3 is 14 residues long. CDR3 coding DNA: TGTGCCAGCAGCTTAGACAGGGGAAATTCACCCCTCCACTTT. It is translated as CASSLDRGNSPLHF.

This clonotype has a handful of counts. CDR3 sequence reads: CASSELEDRAYEQYF. The CDR3 coding sequence is TGTGCCAGCAGTGAATTGGAGGACAGGGCCTACGAGCAGTACTTC. The V and J genes are TRBV25-1 and TRBJ2-7, with 8 bases matching TRBD1. Germline V gives CDR1 MGHDK, CDR2 SYGVNS. V lost 1 base, J lost 2 bases, and 4 bases stayed unmatched. The CDR3 contains 15 residues.

The gene calls are TRBV18 and TRBJ1-2, with D uncertain. V dropped 3 bases and J dropped 4 bases, with 9 bases sitting between them. CDR1 is KGHSH, CDR2 LQKENI, per germline. The CDR3 has 13 amino acids. For the CDR3, the DNA is TGTGCCAGCTCACCGACACGTTCCTATGGCTACACCTTC. This codes for CASSPTRSYGYTF.

The rearrangement links TRBV5-1 to TRBJ2-1; TRBD2 agrees at 8 bases. This CDR3 contains 16 residues. In germline, CDR1 is SGHRS, CDR2 YFSETQ. Trimming cost V 4 bases and J 0 bases; bases outside gene matches: 6. CDR3 coding DNA: TGCGCCAGCAGCCCGGGGGGGACTAGCTCCTACAATGAGCAGTTCTTC. Residues: CASSPGGTSSYNEQFF.

This clonotype has at least ten counts. A read error may produce the germline difference seen at one junction end. This sequence joins TRBV5-1 and TRBJ2-1; TRBD2 aligns across 9 bases. Germline assignment: CDR1 SGHRS and CDR2 YFSETQ. The CDR3 contains 15 residues. CDR3 sequence: CASSLYSGGYNEQFF. CDR3 nucleotides: TGTGCCAGCAGCTTATATAGCGGGGGTTACAATGAGCAGTTCTTC.

The table lists this clonotype with a few counts. This chain joins TRBV6-4 and TRBJ1-6, with D possibly matching TRBD1 (6 bases). Germline V gene lookup returns CDR1 MRHNA and CDR2 SNTAGT. This CDR3 contains 15 residues. V was trimmed by 2 bases and J by 9 bases, leaving 14 bases between them. The CDR3 region is CASSDVQGRGSPLHF. The CDR3, as DNA: TGTGCCAGCAGTGACGTACAGGGAAGGGGTTCACCCCTCCACTTT.

This clonotype appeared a few times. V and J are TRBV5-1 and TRBJ1-2; TRBD1 aligns across 7 bases. This CDR3 comprises 13 residues. Per the germline V gene, CDR1 is SGHRS and CDR2 is YFSETQ. Unmatched junction bases numbered 5, after V lost 4 bases and J lost 5 bases. The CDR3: CASSPDREYGYTF. The CDR3 DNA reads as TGCGCCAGCAGCCCCGACAGGGAGTATGGCTACACCTTC.

This clonotype has just a few counts. The rearrangement uses TRBV6-2 or TRBV6-3 and TRBJ2-1, with 11 bases that match TRBD2. The V and J ends lost 6 bases and 2 bases, in that order; junction bases with no gene match: 6. The CDR3 contains 16 residues. Germline assignment: CDR1 MNHEY and CDR2 SVGEGT. The CDR3 DNA follows: TGTGCCAGCAGGCCGATAGCGGGAGGGCCCTACAATGAGCAGTTCTTC. Amino acids: CASRPIAGGPYNEQFF.

This chain connects TRBV20-1 to TRBJ2-5, with 10 bases that match TRBD1. Trimming removed 6 bases from V and 2 bases from J; junction bases left unmatched: 12. The CDR3 loop spans 16 amino acids. CDR1 and CDR2 from the germline V gene are DFQATT and SNEGSKA (reference sequence). Written as DNA, the CDR3 is TGCAGTGCACAAACCGGGACAGGGGTCTTTCAAGAGACCCAGTACTTC. Its translation: CSAQTGTGVFQETQYF.

The chain is built from TRBV7-2 and TRBJ2-1; D is unclear. Germline V gene sequence: CDR1 SGHTA, CDR2 FQGNSA. V dropped 1 base and J dropped 0 bases, with 10 bases sitting between them. The CDR3 is 16 residues long. For the CDR3, the DNA is TGTGCCAGCAGCTTAGTGGCGCAGCGCTCCTACAATGAGCAGTTCTTC. It yields the protein CASSLVAQRSYNEQFF.

The genes are TRBV7-9 and TRBJ1-2, with 7 nucleotides matching TRBD1. With V trimmed by 2 bases and J by 2 bases, 8 bases remained unmatched. CDR3 length equals 16 residues. CDR1 and CDR2 (germline): SEHNR, FQNEAQ (reference sequence). The CDR3, as DNA: TGTGCCAGCAGCTTAAGGGGGCAGGGGACGAACTATGGCTACACCTTC. It translates to CASSLRGQGTNYGYTF. The full variable domain, with the rest looked up from reference TRBV7-9 and TRBJ1-2, is DTGVSQNPRHKITKRGQNVTFRCDPISEHNRLYWYRQTLGQGPEFLTYFQNEAQLEKSRLLSDRFSAERPKGSFSTLEIQRTEQGDSAMYLCASSLRGQGTNYGYTFGSGTRLTVV.

The V gene is TRBV18, the J gene TRBJ2-3, with D unresolved. The CDR3 is made up of 15 amino acids. Per the germline V gene, CDR1 is KGHSH and CDR2 is LQKENI. V lost 3 bases to trimming and J lost 2 bases, with 12 bases between them. CDR3 bases: TGTGCCAGCTCACCCATATACGGAACCACAGATACGCAGTATTTT. Protein product: CASSPIYGTTDTQYF.

This clonotype was seen a handful of times. This sequence joins TRBV4-3 and TRBJ2-3, with a possible D match to TRBD2 (5 bases). Germline assignment: CDR1 LGHNA and CDR2 YSLEER. This CDR3 has 16 amino acids. The V gene lost 2 bases and the J gene lost 0 bases, with 12 bases spanning the gap. The CDR3 region has the DNA TGCGCCAGCAGCCAAAGTAGCGCCACTAGCACAGATACGCAGTATTTT. It yields the protein CASSQSSATSTDTQYF.

The CDR3 bases are TGTGCCAGCAGCCACGCCGGCGGGAGAGAAGGCGAGCAGTACTTC. It specifies CASSHAGGREGEQYF. The genes are TRBV7-3 and TRBJ2-7; TRBD2 aligns across 7 bases. V gave up 5 bases and J gave up 6 bases; unmatched junction bases: 13. The CDR3 is 15 residues long. Germline values: CDR1 SGHTA, CDR2 FQGTGA.

This clonotype was observed a few times. The chain has TRBV11-3 and TRBJ1-2; 9 bases are a match to TRBD1. V was pared by 2 bases and J by 4 bases, with 8 bases of the junction left unmatched. Germline V lookup: CDR1 SGHNT, CDR2 YENEEA. The length of the CDR3 is 16 residues. Here the CDR3 DNA reads TGTGCCAGCAGCTTATCCGGGACAGGGCGACGCTATGGCTACACCTTC. It yields the protein CASSLSGTGRRYGYTF.

This clonotype was seen just once. The J gene is TRBJ1-6, the V gene TRBV12-3 or TRBV12-4; D may be TRBD1 (5 bases). V shed 5 bases and J shed 6 bases, with 14 bases lying between them. The CDR3 spans 15 residues. CDR3 region: CASSPQGVFNSPLHF. As DNA, the CDR3 is TGTGCCAGCAGTCCCCAGGGTGTTTTTAATTCACCCCTCCACTTT.

This rearrangement joins TRBV7-9 to TRBJ1-6; D is unclear. The ends were cut back, 1 base at V and 14 bases at J, with 18 bases in the middle. CDR1 is SEHNR and CDR2 is FQNEAQ in the germline V gene (reference sequence). This CDR3 has 15 amino acids. The CDR3 sequence: CASSLGSGGPSALHF. The CDR3 nucleotides are TGTGCCAGCAGCTTAGGGTCTGGCGGGCCGTCGGCCCTCCACTTT.

This chain connects TRBV15 to TRBJ2-7; D perhaps matches TRBD2 (5 bases). Germline-derived CDR1 and CDR2 are LNHNV and YYDKDF (reference sequence). There are 14 residues in the CDR3. V lost 3 bases to trimming and J lost 4 bases, with 13 bases between them. As DNA, the CDR3 is TGTGCCACCAGCAGTGAGGGAATACCGTACGAGCAGTACTTC. It codes for CATSSEGIPYEQYF.

This clonotype was counted at least ten times. The CDR3 loop reads CASSLVSEVRYEQYF. For the CDR3, the DNA is TGTGCCAGCAGCTTGGTGAGCGAAGTAAGATACGAGCAGTACTTC. The rearrangement uses TRBV5-6 and TRBJ2-7; D is unresolved. This CDR3 comprises 15 residues. The V and J ends lost 0 bases and 4 bases respectively, with 14 bases between them. CDR1 and CDR2 (germline): SGHDT, YYEEEE.

This sequence joins TRBV12-3 or TRBV12-4 and TRBJ2-2; 9 bases are shared with TRBD2. J lost 7 bases, V lost 1 base, and 13 bases had no gene match. The CDR3 sequence is 18 residues long. The CDR3 loop reads CASSLDTWSGRFGGELFF. The CDR3 coding sequence is TGTGCCAGCAGTTTAGACACTTGGAGCGGGAGGTTCGGCGGGGAGCTGTTTTTT.

This chain uses TRBV21-1 with TRBJ2-7; the listed D gene, TRBD1, was not tested against the DNA. TRBV21-1 is shown as a pseudogene. The CDR3 covers 15 residues. CDR3 nucleotides: TGTGCCAGCAGGAAAACAGGGGGCGTCTCCTACGAGCAGTACTTC. Translation: CASRKTGGVSYEQYF.

In this sample, this clonotype turned up a few times. The V and J genes are TRBV12-3 or TRBV12-4 and TRBJ2-6; D not resolved. The V end was cut by 4 bases, the J end by 5 bases, with 9 bases between. CDR3 length equals 14 residues. CDR3 amino acids: CASSSLAWANVLTF. CDR3 in DNA: TGTGCCAGCAGTTCCCTGGCGTGGGCCAACGTCCTGACTTTC.

This chain connects TRBV27 to TRBJ2-1; D may match TRBD1 or TRBD2 (6 bases each). This CDR3 comprises 15 residues. Germline V lookup: CDR1 MNHEY, CDR2 SMNVEV (reference sequence). The V end was cut by 6 bases, the J end by 6 bases, with 18 bases between. Here the CDR3 DNA reads TGTGCCAGCAGGCTCGGGACACGCGGGACCAATGAGCAGTTCTTC. Translating it yields CASRLGTRGTNEQFF.

This clonotype has at least ten counts. The genes are TRBV7-3 and TRBJ2-3; D is possibly TRBD2 (6 bases). CDR1 is SGHTA and CDR2 is FQGTGA in the germline V gene. V gave up 2 bases and J gave up 1 base, with 13 bases separating them. The CDR3 is 16 amino acids. CDR3 in DNA: TGTGCCAGCAGCTTACAACCGGGAGTTGGCACAGATACGCAGTATTTT. Protein: CASSLQPGVGTDTQYF.

CDR3 nucleotides: TGCAGTGCTAACAGTGAATTAGAGACCCAGTACTTC. It codes for CSANSELETQYF. The chain couples TRBV20-1 to TRBJ2-5; D remains unclear. This CDR3 has 12 residues. The germline V gene encodes CDR1 DFQATT and CDR2 SNEGSKA (reference sequence). Trimming took off 4 bases at V and 4 bases at J, with 10 bases between the two ends.